This T cell receptor (beta chain) was profiled in a study of tumor and adjacent non-tumor tissue in lung cancer. This clonotype showed up many times. Its antigen is undetermined. The CDR3 consists of 13 residues. V lost 5 bases, J lost 1 base, and 8 bases lay in between. The V gene's germline CDR1 is MNHEY and CDR2 SVGAGI. TCRbeta libraries were built with three rounds of nested PCR, modified from ARM-PCR. TCRdb processed the multiplex PCR reads anew with MiXCR; each CDR3 protein has one entry. The data hold about 140,000 distinct CDR3 sequences, with around 67% observed a single time. The template was RNA from unsorted bulk tissue. Whole-study results and caveats: In normal lung, the top 100 clones were significantly more dominant than in tumor. Compared with tumor, normal lung showed significantly lower TCR diversity. Tumor TCR diversity, when higher, was linked to shorter survival.

This chain joins TRBV6-5 and TRBJ1-1; no reliable D call. Input material: lung tumor tissue. This TCR was sampled from a man in his sixties with small cell lung cancer. The CDR3 loop reads CASSPSGNTEAFF. The CDR3 nucleotides are TGTGCCAGCAGTCCTTCAGGGAACACTGAAGCTTTCTTT.